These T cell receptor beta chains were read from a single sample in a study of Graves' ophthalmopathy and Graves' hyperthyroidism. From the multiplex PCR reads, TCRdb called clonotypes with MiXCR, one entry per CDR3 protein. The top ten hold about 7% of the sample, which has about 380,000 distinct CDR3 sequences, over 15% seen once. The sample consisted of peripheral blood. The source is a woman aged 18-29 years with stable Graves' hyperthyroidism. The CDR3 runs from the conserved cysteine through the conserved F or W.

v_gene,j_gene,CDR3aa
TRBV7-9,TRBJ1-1,CASSSDPDGEAFF
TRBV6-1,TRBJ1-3,CASKRLSSGNTIYF
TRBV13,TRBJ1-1,CASSLDLSSNTEAFF
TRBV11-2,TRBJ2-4,CASSLQPLAKNIQYF
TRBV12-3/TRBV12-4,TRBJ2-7,CASSPPGQGYEQYF
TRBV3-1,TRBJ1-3,CASSQTGGRNTIYF
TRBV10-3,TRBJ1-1,CAISERKGEGGTEAFF
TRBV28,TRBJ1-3,CASTRGLAGNTIYF
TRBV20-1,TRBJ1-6,CSASPWTGSGPLHF
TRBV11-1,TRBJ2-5,CASSFGETQCF
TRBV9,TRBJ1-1,CASSDRQDMNTEAFF
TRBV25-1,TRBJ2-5,CASSELWEETQYF
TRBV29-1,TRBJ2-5,CSAGTGETQYF
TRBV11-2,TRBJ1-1,CASSLLWDEDGTEAFF
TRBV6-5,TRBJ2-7,CASSYSIGRAYEQYF
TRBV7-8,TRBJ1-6,CASSDGDRGPENSPLHF
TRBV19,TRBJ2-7,CASKGISGEQYF
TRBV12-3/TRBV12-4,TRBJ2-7,CASGTGTSYEQYF
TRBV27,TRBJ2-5,CASSFQGKETQYF
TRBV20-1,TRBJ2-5,CSARDLPGRQETQYF
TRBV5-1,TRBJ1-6,CASSLVPGKDSPLHF
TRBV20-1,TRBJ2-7,CSADGATGWGYEQYF
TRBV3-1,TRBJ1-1,CASSPFGGATEAFF
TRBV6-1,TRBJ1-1,CASSDLGRMDAFF
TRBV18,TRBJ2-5,CASSKGQGETQYF
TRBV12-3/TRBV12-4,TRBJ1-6,CASSRQGHSPLHF
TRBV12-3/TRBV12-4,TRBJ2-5,CASSASGSRQETQYF
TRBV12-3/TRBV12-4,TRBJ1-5,CASSRTGGGSNQPQHF
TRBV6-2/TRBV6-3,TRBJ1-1,CASTMPLGNTEAFF
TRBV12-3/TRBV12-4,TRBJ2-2,CASRGGRDTGELFF
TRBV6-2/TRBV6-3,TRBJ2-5,CASSYGGLAGETQYF
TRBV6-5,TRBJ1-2,CASSLDEVPANYGYTF
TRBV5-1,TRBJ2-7,CASSSRQGSYEQYF
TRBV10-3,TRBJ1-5,CAISERDGNQPQHF
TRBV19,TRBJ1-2,CASSIAGLTNYGYTF
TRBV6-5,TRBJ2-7,CASSYSNTGIHEQYF
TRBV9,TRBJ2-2,CASSADPGRTNTGELFF
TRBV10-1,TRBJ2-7,CASSAGQTCEQYF
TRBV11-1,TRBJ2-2,CASSSLLPLRSGELFF
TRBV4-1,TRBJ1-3,CASSTRTGGRDTIYF
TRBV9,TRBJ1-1,CASSLHGQGTEAFF
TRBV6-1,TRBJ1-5,CASSETGVGNQPQHF
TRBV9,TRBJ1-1,CASSAVRRIGNTEAFF
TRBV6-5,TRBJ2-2,CASSYPAGGELFF
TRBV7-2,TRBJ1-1,CASSPGTGRYTEAFF
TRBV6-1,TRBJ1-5,CASSLTVEQPQHF
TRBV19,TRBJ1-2,CASRPSGEVYGYTF
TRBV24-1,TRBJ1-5,CATSDYFGVRGSNQPQHF
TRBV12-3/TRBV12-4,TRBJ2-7,CASTRRGYEQYF
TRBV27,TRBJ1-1,CASSLWSGAEAFF
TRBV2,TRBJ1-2,CASSDYTYHGYTF